A single sample is the source of the 3 T cell receptor beta chains below, sequenced in a study of cytomegalovirus exposure and HLA in healthy donors. Both 60 Vbeta primers and 13 Jbeta primers went into the PCR. Here immunoSEQ multiplex PCR was the method, and the copy in TCRdb shows in-frame clones only, minus some. The table records roughly 140,000 clones, about 60% of them present only once. The sample taken for sequencing was PBMCs. These TCRs come from an older woman in good health and CMV-seropositive.

The chain employs TRBV29-1 and TRBJ1-1; no definite D call. Germline-derived CDR1 and CDR2 are SQVTM and ANQGSEA. V lost 3 bases and J lost 10, with 12 bases in between. This CDR3 spans 11 amino acids. The CDR3 sequence: CSVDGSGGAFF. DNA of the CDR3: TGCAGCGTTGATGGTAGCGGAGGAGCTTTCTTT.

In this sample, this clone turned up a few times. The J gene is TRBJ2-7, the V gene TRBV7-2; TRBD2 matches at 16 bases. Germline V lookup: CDR1 SGHTA, CDR2 FQGNSA. Trimming took 5 bases from V and 9 from J; bases not matched to a gene: 13. This CDR3 is built from 17 residues. The CDR3 region has the DNA TGTGCCAGCAGCCTACTTAACCCGGGACTAGCGGGAGGGGGGCAGTACTTC. Its protein product is CASSLLNPGLAGGGQYF. Based on the CDR3 plus reference TRBV7-2 and TRBJ2-7, the full variable domain is GAGVSQSPSNKVTEKGKDVELRCDPISGHTALYWYRQSLGQGLEFLIYFQGNSAPDKSGLPSDRFSAERTGGSVSTLTIQRTQQEDSAVYLCASSLLNPGLAGGGQYFGPGTRLTVT.

The DNA for the CDR3 is TGTGCCAGCAGTTACTCTGGCAGGGTCTACGAGCAGTACTTC. Its protein product is CASSYSGRVYEQYF. The chain has TRBV6-5 and TRBJ2-7, with D perhaps TRBD1 (5 bases). The CDR3 has 14 residues. CDR1 MNHEY and CDR2 SVGAGI come from the germline V gene. The V end lost 0 bases, the J end lost 3 bases, and 9 bases lay between the germline ends.